The source of this T cell receptor beta chain is a study of blood T cell repertoires in COVID-19. There are a few counts of this clone. This table comes from immunoSEQ multiplex PCR, and its TCRdb copy is limited to in-frame clones, with some not included. The table shows fewer than 90,000 clones, with about 78% occurring only once. CDR3 length: 13 amino acids. CDR1 is SGHDT and CDR2 is YYEEEE in the germline V gene. V gave up 5 bases and J gave up 8 bases; unmatched junction bases: 5. This rearrangement joins TRBV5-6 to TRBJ2-3, with 10 bases fitting TRBD1. The receptor was isolated from a woman aged 80 or older with acute or convalescent COVID-19. Sequencing was carried out using peripheral blood. The CDR3 nucleotides read TGTGCCAGCAGTTCGACAGGGGGCAGTACGCAGTATTTT. This encodes CASSSTGGSTQYF.